This TCR beta chain appears in the sequencing data of a study of identical twins. General study points: Part of the zero-insertion signal could reflect confounding by invariant MAIT and iNKT cells.

Template switching, a step in the protocol, added a universal primer site, and cDNA carried unique molecular identifiers. TCRdb used MiXCR to reprocess the 5' RACE reads, holding one entry per CDR3 protein. The repertoire consists of around 530,000 distinct CDR3 sequences, with 12% to 15% occurring once and the leading ten covering more than 0.4%. Germline CDR1 MNHEY, CDR2 SMNVEV (reference sequence). J lost 0 bases, V lost 0 bases, and 3 bases had no gene match. CDR3 size: 17 residues. For this clonotype: Its cognate antigen is unknown.

This sample was shared with a second study, whose subject was yellow fever vaccine responses in identical twins.

V is TRBV27 and J is TRBJ1-5, with TRBD1 identical over 9 bases. This TCR derives from a woman younger than 35 in good health. Sequencing input: CD4+ T cells sorted from blood. The CDR3 spells CASSLSGTGPSNQPQHF. CDR3 DNA: TGTGCCAGCAGTTTATCAGGGACAGGGCCTAGCAATCAGCCCCAGCATTTT.